This passage covers 21 T cell receptor beta chains from one sample sequenced in a study of regulatory T cells in long-lasting Graves disease. Sequencing libraries for TCR beta were prepared with iRepertoire HTBI primers and Arm-PCR of CDR3 regions. TCRdb independently ran MiXCR on the multiplex PCR reads; one entry per CDR3 protein. The profile covers hundreds of thousands of distinct CDR3 sequences, with around 20% appearing a single time and 7% to 9.5% taken by the ten largest. Time point noted: persistent/refractory GD, antithyroid drugs over 5 years with positive TRAb. RNA isolated from PBMCs was used to make the TCR library. The sequencing used peripheral blood mononuclear cells (PBMCs), collected when the disease was refractory, from a patient treated with antithyroid drugs. These receptors were obtained from a female donor with Graves disease.

This clonotype was seen a handful of times. The chain uses TRBV3-1 and TRBJ2-3, with D possibly matching TRBD2 (6 bases). The CDR3 is 15 amino acids. CDR1 is LGHDT, CDR2 YNNKEL, per germline (reference sequence). V lost 0 bases and J lost 4, with 11 bases in between. The CDR3 sequence is CASSQDRLEADTQYF. DNA for the CDR3: TGTGCCAGCAGCCAAGATCGACTAGAGGCAGATACGCAGTATTTT.

The V and J genes are TRBV6-2 or TRBV6-3 and TRBJ2-7, with 10 bases aligning to TRBD1. Per germline, CDR1 MNHEY and CDR2 SVGEGT. There are 14 residues in the CDR3. Losses at the gene ends were 6 bases for V and 7 bases for J; bases not matched to a gene: 9. The CDR3 reads CASSGTGVVGEQYF. The CDR3 coding sequence is TGTGCCAGCAGCGGGACAGGGGTGGTCGGAGAGCAGTACTTC.

The V and J genes are TRBV28 and TRBJ2-2; no reliable D call. Trimming removed 7 bases from V and 4 bases from J, with 16 bases in between. Germline assignment: CDR1 MDHEN and CDR2 SYDVKM. This CDR3 contains 15 residues. The CDR3 DNA follows: TGTGCCAGCAAAGGCGGCGCTACCATCACCGGGGAGCTGTTTTTT. Its translation is CASKGGATITGELFF. Complete variable domain (other parts from reference TRBV28 and TRBJ2-2): DVKVTQSSRYLVKRTGEKVFLECVQDMDHENMFWYRQDPGLGLRLIYFSYDVKMKEKGDIPEGYSVSREKKERFSLILESASTNQTSMYLCASKGGATITGELFFGEGSRLTVL.

The table lists this clonotype with many counts. This sequence joins TRBV5-4 and TRBJ2-2, with D possibly being TRBD1 (5 bases). The CDR3 contains 16 residues. Germline CDR1 is SGHNT and CDR2 is YYREEE (reference sequence). V was clipped by 2 bases and J by 1 base, with 12 bases between them. The CDR3 reads CASSFWGIRNTGELFF. CDR3 nucleotides: TGTGCCAGCAGCTTTTGGGGCATACGGAACACCGGGGAGCTGTTTTTT.

The chain joins TRBV10-3 to TRBJ2-7, with 9 bases lining up with TRBD1. With V trimmed by 6 bases and J by 4 bases, 7 bases remained unmatched. The CDR3 has 14 amino acids. The germline V gene encodes CDR1 ENHRY and CDR2 SYGVKD. The CDR3 DNA reads as TGTGCCATCAGCCCCGGACAGGGGACTTACGAGCAGTACTTC. Protein product: CAISPGQGTYEQYF.

This clonotype has a count of ten or more. This rearrangement joins TRBV2 to TRBJ1-2; D is uncertain. With 6 bases removed from V and 8 bases from J, the gap between germline ends came to 28 bases. This CDR3 contains 17 residues. CDR1 and CDR2 (germline): SNHLY, FYNNEI. CDR3 in DNA: TGTGCCAGCAGGCGGGATGGAGGGCCACTCCTCGCTGGGGGCTACACCTTC. Protein: CASRRDGGPLLAGGYTF.

This clonotype was counted ten times or more. The V call is TRBV2, the J call TRBJ2-7, with 8 bases aligning to TRBD1. Germline V gene lookup returns CDR1 SNHLY and CDR2 FYNNEI. Losses at the gene ends were 0 bases for V and 3 bases for J; bases not matched to a gene: 7. The CDR3 consists of 16 residues. In DNA form, the CDR3 reads TGTGCCAGCAGTGAAGCTGCACAGGGGGGCTTCTACGAGCAGTACTTC. Amino acids: CASSEAAQGGFYEQYF.

As concerns this clonotype: The junction shows a germline mismatch at one end, possibly a read error. The chain carries TRBV6-1 and TRBJ1-3; D not resolved. Germline V gene data show CDR1 as MNHNS and CDR2 as SASEGT. The CDR3 is 14 residues long. The CDR3 DNA reads TGCGCCAGCAGTGAGTACAGCTCTGGAAACACCATATATTTT. Its translation: CASSEYSSGNTIYF.

This clonotype has more than one count but fewer than ten. The chain couples TRBV20-1 to TRBJ1-5; D may be TRBD1 (6 bases). CDR1 is DFQATT and CDR2 is SNEGSKA in the germline V gene (reference sequence). Trimming removed 1 base at V and 6 bases at J, with 16 bases between. The CDR3 extends over 15 amino acids. The CDR3 DNA reads TGCAGTGCTAGAGTCGACAGGTCGCGAGGTCAGCCCCAGCATTTT. It is translated as CSARVDRSRGQPQHF.

This clonotype was seen ten or more times. The J gene is TRBJ2-5, the V gene TRBV12-3 or TRBV12-4; tentative D call: TRBD1 (6 bases). The CDR3 runs 15 residues. V was shortened by 5 bases and J by 5 bases, with 18 bases between the two germline ends. The CDR3: CASSAPGHPRETQYF. CDR3 in DNA: TGTGCCAGCAGTGCTCCGGGACACCCGAGGGAGACCCAGTACTTC.

This clonotype was seen only a few times. The chain links TRBV20-1 to TRBJ2-7, with D possibly matching TRBD2 (6 bases). Deletions cut 0 bases from V and 6 bases from J, with 18 bases between. The CDR3 runs to 15 residues. Germline loops: CDR1 DFQATT, CDR2 SNEGSKA (reference sequence). CDR3 loop: CSARDSGRLLIEQYF. For the CDR3, the DNA is TGCAGTGCTAGAGATTCGGGGAGGCTCCTCATCGAGCAGTACTTC.

CDR3 region: CASKDGGELFF. The CDR3 DNA sequence: TGTGCCAGTAAGGATGGCGGGGAGCTGTTTTTT. The chain recombines TRBV19 with TRBJ2-2; no firm D call. Trimming removed 7 bases from V and 7 bases from J, with 7 bases in between. Germline CDR1 reads LNHDA; CDR2 reads SQIVND (reference sequence). The CDR3 length is 11 residues. Filled out from reference TRBV19 and TRBJ2-2, the complete variable domain reads DGGITQSPKYLFRKEGQNVTLSCEQNLNHDAMYWYRQDPGQGLRLIYYSQIVNDFQKGDIAEGYSVSREKKESFPLTVTSAQKNPTAFYLCASKDGGELFFGEGSRLTVL.

This clonotype has more than one count but fewer than ten. The chain has TRBV29-1 and TRBJ1-1; D is unresolved. The germline gives CDR1 SQVTM, CDR2 ANQGSEA. The V end lost 3 bases, the J end lost 4 bases, and 9 bases lay between the germline ends. The CDR3 length is 12 residues. CDR3 DNA sequence: TGCAGCGTTGAGAGCCTGGGCACTGAAGCTTTCTTT. This sequence encodes CSVESLGTEAFF. The full variable domain, with the rest looked up from reference TRBV29-1 and TRBJ1-1, is SAVISQKPSRDICQRGTSLTIQCQVDSQVTMMFWYRQQPGQSLTLIATANQGSEATYESGFVIDKFPISRPNLTFSTLTVSNMSPEDSSIYLCSVESLGTEAFFGQGTRLTVV.

This clonotype occurred many times. V gene TRBV7-9 combines with J gene TRBJ2-7; D gene ambiguous. V gave up 3 bases and J gave up 3 bases, with 6 bases separating them. The germline gives CDR1 SEHNR, CDR2 FQNEAQ (reference sequence). This CDR3 region has 12 residues. As DNA, the CDR3 is TGTGCCAGCAGCTTGGAGAACTACGAGCAGTACTTC. It is translated as CASSLENYEQYF.

This clonotype was observed at least ten times. CDR3 bases: TGTGCCACCAGCAGAGATCGGAGGGCTCAAGAGACCCAGTACTTC. This codes for CATSRDRRAQETQYF. This chain connects TRBV15 to TRBJ2-5; a possible D gene is TRBD2 (6 bases). V was clipped by 0 bases and J by 2 bases, with 10 bases between them. The germline V gene encodes CDR1 LNHNV and CDR2 YYDKDF (reference sequence). The CDR3 sequence is 15 residues long.

This clonotype was counted at least ten times. The chain employs TRBV12-5 and TRBJ1-5; the D gene is possibly TRBD1 (6 bases). V lost 0 bases to trimming and J lost 2 bases, with 17 bases between them. Germline V lookup: CDR1 LGHNT, CDR2 FRNRAP. CDR3 length: 18 residues. The CDR3 reads CASGLVRPGVIGNQPQHF. CDR3 DNA: TGTGCTAGTGGTTTGGTTCGGCCAGGGGTGATAGGCAATCAGCCCCAGCATTTT.

This clonotype was counted between two and nine times. This rearrangement joins TRBV27 to TRBJ1-3; possible D gene TRBD1, 6 bases. CDR1 and CDR2 (germline): MNHEY, SMNVEV (reference sequence). The CDR3 loop spans 13 amino acids. V dropped 7 bases and J dropped 5 bases, with 12 bases sitting between them. The CDR3 loop reads CASTWTERNTIYF. CDR3 in DNA: TGTGCCAGCACGTGGACAGAACGAAACACCATATATTTT.

This clonotype was seen more than once but under ten times. The V and J genes are TRBV7-2 and TRBJ2-3, with D possibly TRBD2 on 6 matching bases. V gave up 1 base and J gave up 4 bases, with 9 bases separating them. The CDR3 has 14 residues. The V gene's germline CDR1 is SGHTA and CDR2 FQGNSA. The CDR3 protein is CASSLEEGADTQYF. CDR3 bases: TGTGCCAGCAGCTTAGAGGAGGGTGCAGATACGCAGTATTTT.

Turning to this clonotype: A junction end diverges from the germline sequence, so it may reflect a read error. The chain employs TRBV11-3 and TRBJ2-3, with TRBD2 identical over 7 bases. The CDR3 covers 15 residues. In germline, CDR1 is SGHNT, CDR2 YENEEA. CDR3 nucleotide sequence: TGTGCCAGCAACTTAGTCCCGACTAGCCCGGATACGCAGTATTTT. Protein: CASNLVPTSPDTQYF. The full variable domain, in which reference TRBV11-3 and TRBJ2-3 provide the parts outside the CDR3, is EAGVVQSPRYKIIEKKQPVAFWCNPISGHNTLYWYLQNLGQGPELLIRYENEEAVDDSQLPKDRFSAERLKGVDSTLKIQPAELGDSAVYLCASNLVPTSPDTQYFGPGTRLTVL.

This clonotype was detected only a few times. The chain employs TRBV29-1 and TRBJ1-1; D not certain. The CDR3 is 12 residues long. The V end was cut by 7 bases, the J end by 1 base, with 10 bases between. CDR1 is SQVTM, CDR2 ANQGSEA, per germline. The CDR3 nucleotides read TGCAGCGGAAAGGACGGGAACACTGAAGCTTTCTTT. As protein: CSGKDGNTEAFF.

The chain uses TRBV2 and TRBJ1-2, with unresolved D. Looked up from germline, CDR1 is SNHLY and CDR2 is FYNNEI. There are 13 residues in the CDR3. The V end was cut by 4 bases, the J end by 6 bases, with 12 bases between. DNA for the CDR3: TGTGCCAGCAGTGGCCGTAGTAGGAATGGCTACACCTTC. It codes for CASSGRSRNGYTF.